The sequence of this TCR beta chain was determined in a study of chemoradiotherapy in HPV16-positive cancers. Looking at the study overall: Two HPV16-positive patients' cells yielded candidate HPV-specific clones and common motifs. Study outcomes and limitations: Candidate HPV-specific clones and E7-related TCR motifs grew in tumor during treatment. Better recurrence-free survival went with HPV-responsive T-cell expansion in HPV16-positive patients.

This table comes from immunoSEQ multiplex PCR, and its TCRdb copy is limited to in-frame clones, with some not included. The table lists approximately 20,000 clones, approximately 86% of them singletons, with 3.5% to 6% in the top ten. Trimming removed 8 bases from V and 0 bases from J, with 19 bases in between. In germline, CDR1 is GTSNPN, CDR2 SVGIG (reference sequence). The CDR3 is 15 amino acids. This clone came up once. Its antigen is as yet unknown. Over chemoradiotherapy, repertoires were sampled more than once. The J gene is TRBJ1-1, the V gene TRBV30; D possibly corresponds to TRBD1 (5 bases). This sequence originates from a human donor with HPV-associated anogenital cancer. Here the sequenced sample was blood, taken from a patient who underwent chemoradiotherapy. CDR3 nucleotide sequence: TGTGCCCAAGTCCACAGGCCTATCATGAACACTGAAGCTTTCTTT. Residues: CAQVHRPIMNTEAFF.